The 19 T cell receptor beta chains below were found in one sample sequenced in a study of T cell responses to AZD1222 COVID-19 vaccine. TCRdb's copy holds only in-frame clones and misses some; the assay was immunoSEQ multiplex PCR. Of about 81,000 clones listed, roughly nine tenths are singletons. The sample in question was peripheral blood, obtained on day 0 of AZD1222 vaccination. Receptors were obtained from an adult in good health.

The chain employs TRBV14 and TRBJ2-7, with D perhaps TRBD1 (5 bases). This CDR3 region has 13 residues. Trimming took 4 bases from V and 6 from J, leaving 13 bases between them. Germline assignment: CDR1 SGHDN and CDR2 FVKESK. CDR3 in amino acids: CASSPPGNPEQYF. The CDR3 DNA is TGTGCCAGCAGCCCCCCAGGGAACCCCGAGCAGTACTTC. The variable domain in full, with the rest retrieved from reference TRBV14 and TRBJ2-7, is EAGVTQFPSHSVIEKGQTVTLRCDPISGHDNLYWYRRVMGKEIKFLLHFVKESKQDESGMPNNRFLAERTGGTYSTLKVQPAELEDSGVYFCASSPPGNPEQYFGPGTRLTVT.

The chain is built from TRBV19 and TRBJ2-5; TRBD1 agrees at 7 bases. The CDR3 contains 15 residues. Per the germline V gene, CDR1 is LNHDA and CDR2 is SQIVND (reference sequence). The V gene end was trimmed by 5 bases and the J gene end by 1 base; junction bases not matched to a gene: 7. The CDR3 loop is CASSVQTGTQETQYF. CDR3 sequence (DNA): TGTGCCAGTAGTGTCCAGACAGGGACCCAAGAGACCCAGTACTTC. Full variable domain (remainder filled in from reference TRBV19 and TRBJ2-5): DGGITQSPKYLFRKEGQNVTLSCEQNLNHDAMYWYRQDPGQGLRLIYYSQIVNDFQKGDIAEGYSVSREKKESFPLTVTSAQKNPTAFYLCASSVQTGTQETQYFGPGTRLLVL.

V gene TRBV6-1 combines with J gene TRBJ2-1; 8 bases agree with TRBD2. The CDR3 loop spans 15 amino acids. Germline V gene lookup returns CDR1 MNHNS and CDR2 SASEGT. V shed 3 bases and J 1 base; nucleotides not matched to a gene: 2. The CDR3, as DNA: TGTGCCAGCAGTGACGCTAGCGGGTCCTACAATGAGCAGTTCTTC. Translating it yields CASSDASGSYNEQFF.

The chain employs TRBV9 and TRBJ2-7; 8 bases align to TRBD1. Unmatched junction bases numbered 9, after V lost 4 bases and J lost 3 bases. CDR3 length: 15 residues. Per the germline V gene, CDR1 is SGDLS and CDR2 is YYNGEE. CDR3 protein: CASSLGPGGDYEQYF. CDR3 DNA sequence: TGTGCCAGCAGCCTGGGTCCAGGGGGCGACTACGAGCAGTACTTC. The full variable domain, its missing parts supplied by reference TRBV9 and TRBJ2-7, is DSGVTQTPKHLITATGQRVTLRCSPRSGDLSVYWYQQSLDQGLQFLIQYYNGEERAKGNILERFSAQQFPDLHSELNLSSLELGDSALYFCASSLGPGGDYEQYFGPGTRLTVT.

The chain links TRBV5-1 to TRBJ2-5; D remains unclear. Germline values: CDR1 SGHRS, CDR2 YFSETQ. Between the trimmed V and J ends, which lost 0 bases and 1 base, there was a span of 10 bases. The CDR3 runs 15 residues. This chain's CDR3 is CASSLGDRVQETQYF. For the CDR3, the DNA is TGCGCCAGCAGCTTGGGAGATCGGGTCCAAGAGACCCAGTACTTC. The whole variable domain, remainder taken from reference TRBV5-1 and TRBJ2-5, is KAGVTQTPRYLIKTRGQQVTLSCSPISGHRSVSWYQQTPGQGLQFLFEYFSETQRNKGNFPGRFSGRQFSNSRSEMNVSTLELGDSALYLCASSLGDRVQETQYFGPGTRLLVL.

The chain has TRBV7-6 and TRBJ2-1; 9 bases are a match to TRBD1. The CDR3 is 16 amino acids. V dropped 5 bases and J dropped 5; count of bases not matched to a gene: 10. From germline, CDR1 is SGHVS and CDR2 FNYEAQ. This CDR3 is CASSPGTGSLDNEQFF. The CDR3 DNA reads as TGTGCCAGCAGCCCAGGGACAGGGTCGCTCGACAATGAGCAGTTCTTC.

V and J are TRBV29-1 and TRBJ2-7; a weak D match, TRBD1 (6 bases). V lost 3 bases and J lost 3, with 12 bases in between. Germline CDR1 reads SQVTM; CDR2 reads ANQGSEA. CDR3 length: 13 residues. The CDR3 bases are TGCAGCGTTGAGGTAGGGGGTGTCTACGAGCAGTACTTC. Protein product: CSVEVGGVYEQYF.

This clone was detected a few times. V is TRBV3-1 (or the pseudogene TRBV3-2) and J is TRBJ2-3; unclear D gene. Germline lookup yields CDR1 LGHDT and CDR2 YNNKEL (reference sequence). The CDR3 loop spans 14 amino acids. The germline V and J ends were trimmed by 3 bases and 1 base, with 8 bases remaining between them. The CDR3 DNA reads TGTGCCAGCAGCCAGGGGTTCGGCACAGATACGCAGTATTTT. This codes for CASSQGFGTDTQYF.

J is TRBJ2-1 and V is TRBV6-5; TRBD1 might be the D (7 bases). CDR1 and CDR2 from the germline V gene are MNHEY and SVGAGI. This CDR3 comprises 15 residues. V lost 7 bases and J 3 bases, leaving 16 bases between the germline ends. This CDR3 reads CASTRGVPLYNEQFF. As DNA, the CDR3 is TGTGCCAGCACCAGGGGGGTGCCCCTCTACAATGAGCAGTTCTTC.

This CDR3 reads CASSFLAGAPYEQYF. CDR3 sequence (DNA): TGTGCCAGCAGCTTCTTAGCGGGAGCCCCCTACGAGCAGTACTTC. The chain recombines TRBV11-2 with TRBJ2-7; 9 bases are a match to TRBD2. The junction had 5 bases not matched to a gene; V was cut back by 3 bases and J by 2 bases. The CDR3 loop spans 15 amino acids. From germline, CDR1 is SGHAT and CDR2 FQNNGV.

The genes are TRBV18 and TRBJ2-7, with 8 bases that match TRBD1. Trimming at V came to 3 bases and at J to 2 bases, leaving 6 bases not matched to a gene. The CDR3 has 15 residues. Per germline, CDR1 KGHSH and CDR2 LQKENI. The CDR3 bases are TGTGCCAGCTCACCGAGGACAGGGCATACCTACGAGCAGTACTTC. Translated, it gives CASSPRTGHTYEQYF.

CDR3 region: CASSSGDADYGYTF. The CDR3 DNA sequence: TGTGCCAGCAGCTCGGGGGACGCGGACTATGGCTACACCTTC. The V gene is TRBV5-5, the J gene TRBJ1-2, with a possible D match to TRBD1 (5 bases). In germline, CDR1 is SGHKS, CDR2 YYEKEE (reference sequence). The ends were cut back, 3 bases at V and 3 bases at J, with 12 bases in the middle. The CDR3 spans 14 residues.

The V and J genes are TRBV7-2 and TRBJ2-2, with 8 bases matching TRBD2. V dropped 5 bases and J dropped 15; count of bases not matched to a gene: 14. The CDR3 has 14 amino acids. Germline V gene sequence: CDR1 SGHTA, CDR2 FQGNSA. CDR3 nucleotide sequence: TGTGCCAGCAGCCAATGGGATGGGGCGGGAGGCATGTTTTTT. This sequence encodes CASSQWDGAGGMFF.

The rearrangement uses TRBV27 and TRBJ2-2; TRBD2 matches at 14 bases. The CDR3 sequence is 18 residues long. Germline V gene sequence: CDR1 MNHEY, CDR2 SMNVEV (reference sequence). The ends lost 3 bases at V and 13 bases at J; junction bases unmatched: 16. The CDR3 reads CASSFMGLAGDIPRWLFF. The CDR3 nucleotides read TGTGCCAGCAGTTTTATGGGACTAGCGGGAGATATCCCCCGGTGGCTGTTTTTT.

The V call is TRBV13, the J call TRBJ1-2; no clear D. Trimming stripped 5 bases from V and 3 bases from J, with 10 bases between. The length of the CDR3 is 13 residues. Germline lookup yields CDR1 PRHDT and CDR2 FYEKMQ (reference sequence). The chain's CDR3 is CASSPADYYGYTF. DNA of the CDR3: TGTGCCAGCAGCCCAGCGGACTACTATGGCTACACCTTC.

This chain connects TRBV5-6 to TRBJ2-1; 9 bases agree with TRBD2. CDR1 and CDR2 from the germline V gene are SGHDT and YYEEEE. This CDR3 has 15 residues. V lost 4 bases and J lost 10; bases outside the gene matches: 12. CDR3 loop: CASSPRTSALPEQFF. CDR3 nucleotide sequence: TGTGCCAGCAGCCCTAGGACTAGCGCGCTCCCCGAGCAGTTCTTC.

J is TRBJ2-1 and V is TRBV12-3 or TRBV12-4; D is uncertain. The CDR3 loop spans 12 amino acids. With 6 bases removed from V and 15 bases from J, the gap between germline ends came to 18 bases. The CDR3 reads CASRVDRSAPFF. CDR3 nucleotide sequence: TGTGCCAGCAGAGTGGACCGAAGCGCTCCGTTCTTC.

The J gene is TRBJ1-2, the V gene TRBV11-2, with D perhaps matching TRBD1 (5 bases). Germline assignment: CDR1 SGHAT and CDR2 FQNNGV. Trimming took 0 bases from V and 8 from J, leaving 25 bases between them. The CDR3 covers 18 residues. For the CDR3, the DNA is TGTGCCAGCAGCTTAGATGGGGGTTGGAATTTTATTACTGCGGGCTACACCTTC. It translates to CASSLDGGWNFITAGYTF.

The chain couples TRBV6-1 to TRBJ2-3, with 7 bases lining up with TRBD2. This CDR3 has 15 residues. The V gene's germline CDR1 is MNHNS and CDR2 SASEGT. The junction had 2 bases not matched to a gene; V was cut back by 1 base and J by 1 base. Here the CDR3 reads CASSEVGGGTDTQYF. The CDR3 DNA follows: TGTGCCAGCAGTGAAGTGGGGGGGGGCACAGATACGCAGTATTTT.